What follows is one T cell receptor (beta chain) and its context. Its antigen is not identified. These data originate in a study of T cells in localized non-small cell lung cancer. This CDR3 is 15 amino acids long. V lost 2 bases and J 4 bases, leaving 12 bases between the germline ends. Germline CDR1 is SGHTA and CDR2 is FQGTGA. TCRdb's table, derived via immunoSEQ multiplex PCR, lists solely in-frame clones and lacks some. The table lists some 50,000 clones, approximately 86% of them singletons, with around 16% in the top ten. The study, taken as a whole, reports: Adjacent lung was found to contain a median approximately 60 of the top 100 tumor clones.

The receptor was derived from a female donor with stage II lung adenocarcinoma. Sequences were derived from PBMCs, sampled before any cancer treatment. The gene calls are TRBV7-3 and TRBJ2-1; perhaps TRBD1 as D (6 bases). This chain's CDR3 is CASSLARGSYNEQFF. CDR3 bases: TGTGCCAGCAGCTTAGCCAGGGGTTCGTACAATGAGCAGTTCTTC. Filled out from reference TRBV7-3 and TRBJ2-1, the complete variable domain reads GAGVSQTPSNKVTEKGKYVELRCDPISGHTALYWYRQSLGQGPEFLIYFQGTGAADDSGLPNDRFFAVRPEGSVSTLKIQRTERGDSAVYLCASSLARGSYNEQFFGPGTRLTVL.